Each of the 14 T cell receptor beta chains below was sequenced from the same sample in a study of graft-versus-host responses after intestinal transplantation. These receptors have no known antigen. The table came from immunoSEQ multiplex PCR; TCRdb's copy has only in-frame clones and leaves some out. The sample records 35,000 to 50,000 clones, about 96% being singletons. The source was unstimulated CD8+ T cells sorted from spleen or lymph node cells, collected before transplant. Receptor source: a human donor who was the organ donor for an intestinal transplant.

This clone occurred a few times. The chain is built from TRBV5-5 and TRBJ2-7; 7 bases map to TRBD1. CDR3 length: 15 residues. Germline CDR1 and CDR2: SGHKS and YYEKEE (reference sequence). V shed 0 bases and J 0 bases; nucleotides not matched to a gene: 3. CDR3 sequence reads: CASSLGQGNSYEQYF. CDR3 sequence (DNA): TGTGCCAGCAGCTTGGGACAGGGAAACTCCTACGAGCAGTACTTC.

J is TRBJ2-3 and V is TRBV6-5; 10 positions agree with TRBD2. Unmatched junction bases numbered 7, after V lost 5 bases and J lost 8 bases. The germline V gene has CDR1 MNHEY and CDR2 SVGAGI. The CDR3 loop spans 14 amino acids. The CDR3 loop reads CASSELSGGATQYF. CDR3 DNA: TGTGCCAGCAGTGAGCTGAGCGGGGGGGCTACGCAGTATTTT.

The chain joins TRBV27 to TRBJ2-1, with 8 positions matching TRBD2. V gave up 2 bases and J gave up 7 bases; unmatched junction bases: 10. The CDR3 has 16 amino acids. Germline V gene data show CDR1 as MNHEY and CDR2 as SMNVEV (reference sequence). The CDR3 sequence: CASSLPGGEYLNEQFF. As DNA, the CDR3 is TGTGCCAGCAGTTTACCGGGGGGGGAGTATTTGAATGAGCAGTTCTTC.

The rearrangement uses TRBV9 and TRBJ2-2; D is ambiguous. V was pared by 0 bases and J by 6 bases, with 9 bases between. The germline gives CDR1 SGDLS, CDR2 YYNGEE. CDR3 length equals 14 residues. CDR3 residues: CASSVAGGAGELFF. As DNA, the CDR3 is TGTGCCAGCAGCGTAGCCGGTGGGGCCGGGGAGCTGTTTTTT.

The chain carries TRBV7-7 and TRBJ1-1; D is ambiguous. Germline V gene lookup returns CDR1 SSHAT and CDR2 FNYEAQ (reference sequence). The CDR3 runs 13 residues. The V gene lost 0 bases and the J gene lost 7 bases, with 9 bases spanning the gap. Here the CDR3 reads CASSLAPSDEAFF. CDR3 nucleotide sequence: TGTGCCAGCAGCTTAGCCCCAAGTGATGAAGCTTTCTTT.

V gene TRBV19 combines with J gene TRBJ1-2; D might be TRBD1 (5 bases). CDR1 and CDR2 (germline): LNHDA, SQIVND (reference sequence). V was pared by 8 bases and J by 6 bases, with 13 bases between. The CDR3 spans 12 residues. CDR3: CASYTGYNGYTF. The CDR3 nucleotides are TGTGCCAGTTACACAGGTTACAATGGCTACACCTTC. Variable domain in full (rest from reference TRBV19 and TRBJ1-2): DGGITQSPKYLFRKEGQNVTLSCEQNLNHDAMYWYRQDPGQGLRLIYYSQIVNDFQKGDIAEGYSVSREKKESFPLTVTSAQKNPTAFYLCASYTGYNGYTFGSGTRLTVV.

The chain carries TRBV6-5 and TRBJ1-2; 10 bases fit TRBD1. The germline gives CDR1 MNHEY, CDR2 SVGAGI. The V segment lost 2 bases and the J segment 6 bases; nucleotides outside the gene matches: 3. CDR3 length equals 14 residues. CDR3 protein: CASSYQGTGDGYTF. In nucleotides, the CDR3 is TGTGCCAGCAGTTACCAAGGGACAGGGGATGGCTACACCTTC.

The chain combines TRBV13 with TRBJ2-1, with D uncertain. Germline CDR1 and CDR2: PRHDT and FYEKMQ (reference sequence). CDR3 length: 11 amino acids. V lost 1 base, J lost 10 bases, and 5 bases lay in between. The CDR3 region has the DNA TGTGCCAGCAGCTTAGACAGCGAGCAGTTCTTC. It translates to CASSLDSEQFF.

The gene calls are TRBV4-1 and TRBJ1-4; D is unresolved. Trimming took off 5 bases at V and 8 bases at J, with 18 bases between the two ends. The V gene's germline CDR1 is MGHRA and CDR2 YSYEKL. This CDR3 comprises 15 residues. The CDR3 sequence is CASSSGGGLGEKLFF. Here the CDR3 DNA reads TGCGCCAGCAGCTCCGGTGGAGGACTGGGGGAAAAACTGTTTTTT.

The rearrangement joins TRBV7-9 to TRBJ2-3, with D perhaps TRBD2 (6 bases). This CDR3 has 16 residues. The germline CDR1 and CDR2 sequences are SEHNR and FQNEAQ (reference sequence). Trimming took off 4 bases at V and 3 bases at J, with 17 bases between the two ends. The CDR3 protein is CASSCKTGVCTDTQYF. CDR3 DNA sequence: TGTGCCAGCAGCTGTAAGACGGGGGTTTGTACAGATACGCAGTATTTT.

This chain joins TRBV7-9 and TRBJ1-2, with D possibly being TRBD1 (5 bases). Germline V gives CDR1 SEHNR, CDR2 FQNEAQ (reference sequence). V lost 0 bases and J 10 bases, leaving 18 bases between the germline ends. This CDR3 spans 15 amino acids. CDR3 sequence: CASSLADRVPGIYTF. As DNA, the CDR3 is TGTGCCAGCAGCTTAGCCGATCGTGTTCCAGGGATCTACACCTTC.

The gene calls are TRBV7-2 and TRBJ1-1, with D possibly TRBD1 on 5 matching bases. The germline CDR1 and CDR2 sequences are SGHTA and FQGNSA. This CDR3 has 14 residues. Trimming pared 1 base from V and 3 bases from J, leaving 9 bases between. The CDR3 here is CASSLVGTHTEAFF. CDR3 DNA: TGTGCCAGCAGCTTAGTGGGGACCCACACTGAAGCTTTCTTT.

The V call is TRBV7-8, the J call TRBJ1-1, with D perhaps TRBD1 (6 bases). The CDR3 sequence is 15 residues long. Germline V CDR1 and CDR2: SGHVS, FQNEAQ. Trimming pared 2 bases from V and 5 bases from J, leaving 15 bases between. The CDR3 sequence: CASSLSALQGTEAFF. The CDR3 DNA reads as TGTGCCAGCAGCTTATCCGCATTACAGGGAACTGAAGCTTTCTTT.

V usage is TRBV9 and J usage is TRBJ1-1; TRBD1 matches at 10 bases. The J segment lost 6 bases and the V segment lost 3 bases, leaving 8 bases of the junction unmatched. The CDR3 length is 15 residues. Germline CDR1 is SGDLS and CDR2 is YYNGEE. CDR3 loop: CASSAYWTGGAEAFF. DNA for the CDR3: TGTGCCAGCAGCGCCTACTGGACAGGGGGGGCTGAAGCTTTCTTT.